The 8 T cell receptor beta chains in this list originate from one sample, sequenced in a study of T cells in Graves' hyperthyroidism and ophthalmopathy. The investigators amplified TCR beta CDR3 regions from RNA transcripts. The HTBI set primed first-round TCR CDR3 RT-PCR. TCRdb reanalysed the multiplex PCR reads using MiXCR and keeps one entry per CDR3 protein. The sample shows 500,000 to 550,000 distinct CDR3 sequences, 20% of them seen only once. Sequences were obtained from blood. Receptors were obtained from a man between 18 and 35 years old with Graves' hyperthyroidism.

This clonotype appeared many times. The CDR3 DNA is TGTGCCAGCAGCCTAACCCCTGGACAGCACTATGGCTACACCTTC. As protein: CASSLTPGQHYGYTF. The chain is built from TRBV27 and TRBJ1-2; a possible D gene is TRBD1 (6 bases). Trimming removed 6 bases from V and 3 bases from J, with 17 bases in between. The CDR3 sequence is 15 residues long. Looked up from germline, CDR1 is MNHEY and CDR2 is SMNVEV (reference sequence).

The chain links TRBV6-2 or TRBV6-3 to TRBJ2-6, with D perhaps assigned TRBD1 or TRBD2 (5 bases each). The CDR3 covers 14 residues. Deletions cut 8 bases from V and 4 bases from J, with 12 bases between. Germline loops: CDR1 MNHEY, CDR2 SVGEGT. As DNA, the CDR3 is TGTGCCAGCGGTTGGGGGACCGGGGCCAACGTCCTGACTTTC. It is translated as CASGWGTGANVLTF.

This clonotype was recorded a few times. The chain recombines TRBV28 with TRBJ2-2; no firm D call. The V gene lost 6 bases and the J gene lost 1 base, with 12 bases spanning the gap. Germline CDR1 is MDHEN and CDR2 is SYDVKM. The CDR3 sequence is 15 residues long. This CDR3 reads CASSFDRRNTGELFF. The CDR3 bases are TGTGCCAGCAGCTTTGACCGGAGGAACACCGGGGAGCTGTTTTTT.

This chain uses TRBV3-1 with TRBJ2-7; TRBD2 might be the D (6 bases). Germline loops: CDR1 LGHDT, CDR2 YNNKEL (reference sequence). The CDR3 is made up of 15 amino acids. V lost 4 bases, J lost 0 bases, and 13 bases lay in between. The CDR3 DNA reads as TGTGCCAGCAGCCTTCATGGGGGGTTCTCCTACGAGCAGTACTTC. Protein: CASSLHGGFSYEQYF.

The V gene is TRBV29-1, the J gene TRBJ2-7; the D gene could be TRBD1 or TRBD2 (5 bases each). This CDR3 has 11 amino acids. The germline CDR1 and CDR2 sequences are SQVTM and ANQGSEA. The V end was cut by 5 bases, the J end by 7 bases, with 12 bases between. The CDR3 sequence: CSVRDRWEQYF. CDR3 DNA: TGCAGCGTTCGGGACCGCTGGGAGCAGTACTTC.

This clonotype was observed many times. The rearrangement links TRBV19 to TRBJ1-2; TRBD1 might be the D (6 bases). The germline V and J ends were trimmed by 7 bases and 3 bases, with 15 bases remaining between them. This CDR3 contains 14 residues. The germline V gene has CDR1 LNHDA and CDR2 SQIVND (reference sequence). The CDR3 DNA follows: TGTGCCAGTACCCGCGCGGACAGTGACTATGGCTACACCTTC. Translated, it gives CASTRADSDYGYTF.

The V and J genes are TRBV10-3 and TRBJ2-5, with a weak D call TRBD2 (6 bases). Germline CDR1 ENHRY, CDR2 SYGVKD. This CDR3 has 15 amino acids. Trimming pared 0 bases from V and 4 bases from J, leaving 12 bases between. DNA of the CDR3: TGTGCCATCAGTGAGTCGACCGGGGGAGCAGAGACCCAGTACTTC. Protein sequence: CAISESTGGAETQYF.

This clonotype was counted between two and nine times. The chain employs TRBV27 and TRBJ2-7; 15 positions match TRBD2. Trimming removed 5 bases from V and 4 bases from J; junction bases left unmatched: 9. There are 17 residues in the CDR3. Looked up from germline, CDR1 is MNHEY and CDR2 is SMNVEV (reference sequence). In DNA form, the CDR3 reads TGTGCCAGCAGTCCACCATCCGGGACTAGCGGGGGGTACGAGCAGTACTTC. Its translation is CASSPPSGTSGGYEQYF.